A selection of T cell receptor beta chains follows, all from one sample in a study of beta chain features in type 1 diabetes. Profiled with immunoSEQ multiplex PCR; TCRdb holds only in-frame clones, not every one. The sample has 130,000 or so clones; 9% to 9.5% are singletons. Specimen: central memory CD4+ T cells from blood. These receptor sequences come from a young man in good health. CDR3s include the opening cysteine and the closing phenylalanine or tryptophan. The D gene is left open where the match is weak. The size field is filled for only some rows; it gives once, few, many or a size class.

clone_size | d_call | j_call | v_call | cdr3_aa | cdr3_nt
few | - | TRBJ2-1 | TRBV4-2 | CASSQGQPGDNEQFF | TGTGCCAGCAGCCAAGGCCAACCGGGGGACAATGAGCAGTTCTTC
once | - | TRBJ1-2 | TRBV4-3 | CASSQESYTNYGYTF | TGCGCCAGCAGCCAAGAATCGTATACTAACTATGGCTACACCTTC
few | - | TRBJ2-5 | TRBV7-6 | CASVTEGAGETQYF | TGTGCCAGCGTCACTGAGGGGGCGGGGGAGACCCAGTACTTC
- | TRBD1 | TRBJ1-3 | TRBV30 | CAWSEGTENTIYF | TGTGCCTGGAGTGAAGGGACAGAAAACACCATATATTTT
- | - | TRBJ1-1 | TRBV4-3 | CASSRGPAEAFF | TGCGCCAGCAGCCGGGGGCCGGCTGAAGCTTTCTTT
few | - | TRBJ2-7 | TRBV7-2 | CASSPWANSFEQYF | TGTGCCAGCAGCCCCTGGGCAAACTCCTTCGAGCAGTACTTC
- | TRBD1 | TRBJ2-7 | TRBV7-8 | CASSWSGQASYEQYF | TGTGCCAGCAGCTGGTCGGGACAGGCCTCCTACGAGCAGTACTTC
- | TRBD1 | TRBJ1-5 | TRBV6-8 | CASRTGTGTLGNQPQHF | TGTGCCAGCAGAACCGGGACAGGGACCCTTGGCAATCAGCCCCAGCATTTT
- | TRBD1 | TRBJ2-7 | TRBV28 | CASSTTRGLNEQYF | TGTGCCAGCAGTACTACCAGGGGGCTTAACGAGCAGTACTTC
- | - | TRBJ1-6 | TRBV4-2 | CASSQGAMNNSPLHF | TGTGCCAGCAGCCAGGGGGCTATGAATAATTCACCCCTCCACTTT
- | - | TRBJ2-1 | TRBV11-2 | CASSLYWGGNEQFF | TGTGCCAGCAGCTTATATTGGGGAGGCAATGAGCAGTTCTTC
- | - | TRBJ2-7 | TRBV5-6 | CASSLGFRFTYEQYF | TGTGCCAGCAGCTTGGGTTTCAGGTTTACCTACGAGCAGTACTTC
- | TRBD1 | TRBJ1-5 | TRBV4-1 | CASSQVPFRDSSNQPQHF | TGCGCCAGCAGCCAAGTCCCCTTCCGGGACAGTAGCAATCAGCCCCAGCATTTT
- | - | TRBJ2-3 | TRBV7-6 | CASSERLVASTDTQYF | TGTGCCAGCAGCGAGCGGTTGGTGGCTAGCACAGATACGCAGTATTTT
few | TRBD1 | TRBJ1-4 | TRBV9 | CASSVDEGAGEKLFF | TGTGCCAGCAGCGTAGACGAGGGGGCCGGTGAAAAACTGTTTTTT
- | - | TRBJ2-5 | TRBV4-1 | CASSQDNTGETQYF | TGCGCCAGCAGCCAAGATAATACGGGAGAGACCCAGTACTTC
few | - | TRBJ2-3 | TRBV18 | CASSEDYLSTDTQYF | TGTGCCAGCTCAGAGGACTACCTGAGCACAGATACGCAGTATTTT
few | TRBD1 | TRBJ1-5 | TRBV6-5 | CASSTGGNSNQPQHF | TGTGCCAGCAGTACAGGGGGCAATAGCAATCAGCCCCAGCATTTT
few | - | TRBJ2-1 | TRBV12-5 | CASGPGDNEQFF | TGTGCTAGTGGTCCAGGGGACAATGAGCAGTTCTTC
- | - | TRBJ1-4 | TRBV5-5 | CASSLEWAAGKLFF | TGTGCCAGCAGCTTGGAGTGGGCGGCGGGAAAACTGTTTTTT
few | TRBD2 | TRBJ2-5 | TRBV7-2 | CASSLLPSGGAETQYF | TGTGCCAGCAGCTTATTGCCTAGCGGGGGGGCTGAGACCCAGTACTTC
- | - | TRBJ2-2 | TRBV27 | CASSFTVLTGELFF | TGTGCCAGCAGTTTTACAGTCCTCACCGGGGAGCTGTTTTTT
- | TRBD1 | TRBJ2-2 | TRBV4-1 | CASSQVVGQGRTGELFF | TGCGCCAGCAGCCAAGTGGTCGGACAGGGGAGGACCGGGGAGCTGTTTTTT
- | TRBD1 | TRBJ1-2 | TRBV9 | CASSFGTGGNSYGYTF | TGTGCCAGCAGCTTTGGGACAGGGGGAAATTCCTATGGCTACACCTTC
few | TRBD2 | TRBJ2-3 | TRBV2 | CASRDLAGKTDTQYF | TGTGCCAGCAGGGATCTAGCGGGGAAAACAGATACGCAGTATTTT
- | TRBD2 | TRBJ2-1 | TRBV30 | CAWSVGIRDYQQFF | TGTGCCTGGAGTGTAGGTATAAGGGACTACCAGCAGTTCTTC
- | - | TRBJ2-5 | TRBV19 | CASSMRKGRLQETQYF | TGTGCCAGTAGTATGAGGAAGGGGAGGCTTCAAGAGACCCAGTACTTC
few | - | TRBJ2-3 | TRBV7-9 | CASSSSEDTQYF | TGTGCCAGCAGCTCAAGCGAGGATACGCAGTATTTT
few | - | TRBJ1-1 | TRBV7-2 | CASQGQWTSAEAFF | TGTGCCAGCCAAGGACAATGGACCTCCGCTGAAGCTTTCTTT
few | - | TRBJ1-2 | TRBV5-8 | CASSLTGSNYGYTF | TGTGCCAGCAGCTTGACAGGAAGTAACTATGGCTACACCTTC
few | - | TRBJ1-2 | TRBV4-2 | CASSQDVAGNYGYTF | TGTGCCAGCAGCCAAGATGTAGCAGGGAACTATGGCTACACCTTC
few | - | TRBJ2-3 | TRBV7-6 | CASSLEQGGTDTQYF | TGTGCCAGCAGCTTAGAACAGGGAGGCACAGATACGCAGTATTTT
few | TRBD2 | TRBJ2-2 | TRBV5-1 | CASSLFPSGGTNTGELFF | TGCGCCAGCAGCTTGTTCCCTAGCGGGGGGACGAACACCGGGGAGCTGTTTTTT
- | - | TRBJ2-3 | TRBV12-5 | CASGLVGGSTDTQYF | TGTGCTAGTGGTTTGGTAGGGGGTAGCACAGATACGCAGTATTTT
- | TRBD1 | TRBJ2-3 | TRBV6-1 | CASSGTGGSDTQYF | TGTGCCAGCAGTGGGACAGGGGGGTCAGATACGCAGTATTTT
many | TRBD1 | TRBJ2-7 | TRBV18 | CASSPGQGNYEQYF | TGTGCCAGCTCCCCGGGACAGGGGAACTACGAGCAGTACTTC
few | TRBD1 | TRBJ1-2 | TRBV29-1 | CSASGTGAPSYGYTF | TGCAGCGCCTCCGGGACAGGGGCCCCCTCCTATGGCTACACCTTC
few | TRBD1 | TRBJ2-7 | TRBV5-4 | CASSLRDRSYEQYF | TGTGCCAGCAGCCTCCGGGACAGGTCCTACGAGCAGTACTTC
many | TRBD2 | TRBJ2-5 | TRBV7-3 | CASSLYGGAETQYF | TGTGCCAGCAGCTTATACGGGGGGGCGGAGACCCAGTACTTC
- | TRBD1 | TRBJ1-5 | TRBV10-3 | CAIRDEGAGNQPQHF | TGTGCCATCAGGGATGAGGGGGCGGGCAATCAGCCCCAGCATTTT
few | TRBD1 | TRBJ2-7 | TRBV14 | CASSQDAPGQGAYEQYF | TGTGCCAGCAGCCAAGATGCGCCCGGCCAGGGGGCTTACGAGCAGTACTTC
many | - | TRBJ2-7 | TRBV18 | CASSPPQGPHQAQYF | TGTGCCAGCTCACCACCGCAGGGGCCGCACCAAGCTCAGTACTTC
- | - | TRBJ2-7 | TRBV2 | CASSELPPGEQYF | TGTGCCAGCAGTGAACTGCCGCCGGGGGAGCAGTACTTC
- | TRBD2 | TRBJ2-1 | TRBV7-9 | CASSTSGDEQFF | TGCGCCAGCAGCACTAGCGGGGATGAGCAGTTCTTC